This T cell receptor (beta chain) derives from a study of blood T cell repertoires in COVID-19. Study background: The origin of the acute and convalescent COVID-19 samples was the United States, Italy and Spain.

There are 12 residues in the CDR3. The germline V and J ends were trimmed by 5 bases and 9 bases, with 11 bases remaining between them. CDR1 and CDR2 from the germline V gene are SGHTA and FQGNSA. Under the authors' procedure: Amplification from reference gene primers served as the basis for estimated nucleated cell counts. This table comes from immunoSEQ multiplex PCR, and its TCRdb copy is limited to in-frame clones, with some not included. V and J calls and clone size follow that table, whereas D and trimming were derived from the DNA. The sample holds some 300,000 clones; roughly 86% are singletons and the top ten take about 8.4%. Categorization into cohorts depended on clinical history that participants reported.

The rearrangement links TRBV7-2 to TRBJ2-1, with a possible D match to TRBD2 (5 bases). This receptor was obtained from a woman in her thirties who had recovered from COVID-19. The specimen was PBMCs or T cells enriched from blood (not recorded which). The CDR3 protein is CASSMPSIEQFF. For the CDR3, the DNA is TGTGCCAGCAGCATGCCTAGCATTGAGCAGTTCTTC. The whole variable domain, filled in from reference TRBV7-2 and TRBJ2-1, reads GAGVSQSPSNKVTEKGKDVELRCDPISGHTALYWYRQSLGQGLEFLIYFQGNSAPDKSGLPSDRFSAERTGGSVSTLTIQRTQQEDSAVYLCASSMPSIEQFFGPGTRLTVL.